These 10 T cell receptor beta chains share one sample of origin, sequenced in a study of blood T cell repertoires in COVID-19 (dated by TCRdb to between 2020 and 2021). Library generation was performed with the immunoSEQ multiplex PCR assay. Not all clones reach the TCRdb copy of this immuneACCESS table, which keeps in-frame sequences only. Checked studies attribute under half of the gap to unresolved V genes and leave the rest unexplained. This sample holds 99,000 or so clones; about 89% were observed only once. The ten largest clones represent 15% of the sample. Sample: peripheral blood. All receptors come from a man aged 50 or older with acute or convalescent COVID-19.

The J gene is TRBJ2-3, the V gene TRBV7-9; D is possibly TRBD2 (5 bases). Trimming stripped 11 bases from V and 0 bases from J, with 12 bases between. Germline lookup yields CDR1 SEHNR and CDR2 FQNEAQ (reference sequence). This CDR3 contains 13 residues. This chain's CDR3 is CALSTGSTDTQYF. The CDR3 nucleotides are TGTGCCCTCTCAACGGGGAGCACAGATACGCAGTATTTT.

V gene TRBV9 combines with J gene TRBJ2-3, with 11 bases that match TRBD2. From germline, CDR1 is SGDLS and CDR2 YYNGEE. This CDR3 has 16 residues. V lost 3 bases, J lost 6 bases, and 9 bases stayed unmatched. CDR3 protein: CASSALTSGSLDTQYF. The CDR3 DNA reads as TGTGCCAGCAGCGCCCTTACTAGCGGGAGTCTGGATACGCAGTATTTT.

The gene calls are TRBV5-4 and TRBJ2-7; 10 bases map to TRBD2. Germline CDR1 reads SGHNT; CDR2 reads YYREEE (reference sequence). V shed 0 bases and J 6 bases; nucleotides not matched to a gene: 6. The CDR3 runs 15 residues. This chain's CDR3 is CASSLASGRASEQYF. CDR3 coding DNA: TGTGCCAGCAGCTTGGCGAGCGGGAGGGCGAGCGAGCAGTACTTC.

V is TRBV7-9 and J is TRBJ2-3; perhaps TRBD1 as D (5 bases). Trimming took 1 base from V and 3 from J, leaving 11 bases between them. Germline V lookup: CDR1 SEHNR, CDR2 FQNEAQ (reference sequence). The CDR3 consists of 15 residues. Here the CDR3 DNA reads TGTGCCAGCAGCTTAGGCGCAGGGAATACAGATACGCAGTATTTT. Amino acid sequence: CASSLGAGNTDTQYF.

The CDR3 protein is CAISDRGQDEQYF. The CDR3 DNA sequence: TGTGCCATCTCTGACAGGGGGCAAGACGAGCAGTACTTC. The rearrangement uses TRBV10-3 and TRBJ2-7; 10 nucleotides line up with TRBD1. Trimming cost V 8 bases and J 5 bases; bases outside gene matches: 6. Germline V gives CDR1 ENHRY, CDR2 SYGVKD. The CDR3 has 13 amino acids.

V usage is TRBV4-2 and J usage is TRBJ1-4; TRBD1 is a possible D gene (6 bases). Germline V gives CDR1 LGHNA, CDR2 YNFKEQ. The CDR3 spans 15 residues. V was trimmed by 1 base and J by 5 bases, leaving 11 bases between them. The CDR3 sequence: CASSQVGRGNEKLFF. The DNA for the CDR3 is TGTGCCAGCAGCCAAGTCGGGAGGGGGAATGAAAAACTGTTTTTT.

CDR3 nucleotide sequence: TGTGCCATCAGTGAGTTCCAGGCGGGCTATGGCTACACCTTC. This codes for CAISEFQAGYGYTF. This chain uses TRBV10-3 with TRBJ1-2; D is unclear. The germline V gene has CDR1 ENHRY and CDR2 SYGVKD. This CDR3 is built from 14 residues. V lost 1 base to trimming and J lost 4 bases, with 10 bases between them.

The V call is TRBV21-1, the J call TRBJ2-6; TRBD1, the table's D call, was not compared with the DNA. TRBV21-1 is described as a pseudogene. The CDR3 extends over 18 amino acids. The CDR3 loop is CASSESRDRPSGANVLTF. In nucleotides, the CDR3 is TGTGCCAGCAGCGAATCCCGGGACAGGCCGTCTGGGGCCAACGTCCTGACTTTC.

In its sample, this clone was seen once. V gene TRBV2 combines with J gene TRBJ2-7, with TRBD1 identical over 7 bases. Germline V gene sequence: CDR1 SNHLY, CDR2 FYNNEI. Trimming at V came to 8 bases and at J to 3 bases, leaving 4 bases not matched to a gene. This CDR3 contains 12 residues. The CDR3 here is CASARGHYEQYF. Written as DNA, the CDR3 is TGTGCCAGCGCAAGGGGGCACTACGAGCAGTACTTC.

V usage is TRBV28 and J usage is TRBJ1-1; TRBD1 might be the D (5 bases). Germline values: CDR1 MDHEN, CDR2 SYDVKM. Trimming removed 5 bases from V and 1 base from J, with 14 bases in between. The CDR3 consists of 15 residues. This chain's CDR3 is CASSTWGTGNTEAFF. The CDR3 nucleotides are TGTGCCAGCAGTACGTGGGGTACAGGGAACACTGAAGCTTTCTTT.